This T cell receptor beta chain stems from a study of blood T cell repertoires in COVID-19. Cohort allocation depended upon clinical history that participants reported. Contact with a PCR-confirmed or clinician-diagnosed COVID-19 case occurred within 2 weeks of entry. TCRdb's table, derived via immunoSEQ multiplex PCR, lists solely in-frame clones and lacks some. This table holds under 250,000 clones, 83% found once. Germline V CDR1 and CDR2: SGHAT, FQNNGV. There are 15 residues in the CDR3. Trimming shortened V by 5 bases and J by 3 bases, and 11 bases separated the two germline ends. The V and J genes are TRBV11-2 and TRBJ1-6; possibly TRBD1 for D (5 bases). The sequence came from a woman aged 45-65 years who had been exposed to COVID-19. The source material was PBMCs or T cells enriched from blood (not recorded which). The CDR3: CASSRDWSYNSPLHF. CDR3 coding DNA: TGTGCCAGCAGCCGGGACTGGAGCTATAATTCACCCCTCCACTTT.